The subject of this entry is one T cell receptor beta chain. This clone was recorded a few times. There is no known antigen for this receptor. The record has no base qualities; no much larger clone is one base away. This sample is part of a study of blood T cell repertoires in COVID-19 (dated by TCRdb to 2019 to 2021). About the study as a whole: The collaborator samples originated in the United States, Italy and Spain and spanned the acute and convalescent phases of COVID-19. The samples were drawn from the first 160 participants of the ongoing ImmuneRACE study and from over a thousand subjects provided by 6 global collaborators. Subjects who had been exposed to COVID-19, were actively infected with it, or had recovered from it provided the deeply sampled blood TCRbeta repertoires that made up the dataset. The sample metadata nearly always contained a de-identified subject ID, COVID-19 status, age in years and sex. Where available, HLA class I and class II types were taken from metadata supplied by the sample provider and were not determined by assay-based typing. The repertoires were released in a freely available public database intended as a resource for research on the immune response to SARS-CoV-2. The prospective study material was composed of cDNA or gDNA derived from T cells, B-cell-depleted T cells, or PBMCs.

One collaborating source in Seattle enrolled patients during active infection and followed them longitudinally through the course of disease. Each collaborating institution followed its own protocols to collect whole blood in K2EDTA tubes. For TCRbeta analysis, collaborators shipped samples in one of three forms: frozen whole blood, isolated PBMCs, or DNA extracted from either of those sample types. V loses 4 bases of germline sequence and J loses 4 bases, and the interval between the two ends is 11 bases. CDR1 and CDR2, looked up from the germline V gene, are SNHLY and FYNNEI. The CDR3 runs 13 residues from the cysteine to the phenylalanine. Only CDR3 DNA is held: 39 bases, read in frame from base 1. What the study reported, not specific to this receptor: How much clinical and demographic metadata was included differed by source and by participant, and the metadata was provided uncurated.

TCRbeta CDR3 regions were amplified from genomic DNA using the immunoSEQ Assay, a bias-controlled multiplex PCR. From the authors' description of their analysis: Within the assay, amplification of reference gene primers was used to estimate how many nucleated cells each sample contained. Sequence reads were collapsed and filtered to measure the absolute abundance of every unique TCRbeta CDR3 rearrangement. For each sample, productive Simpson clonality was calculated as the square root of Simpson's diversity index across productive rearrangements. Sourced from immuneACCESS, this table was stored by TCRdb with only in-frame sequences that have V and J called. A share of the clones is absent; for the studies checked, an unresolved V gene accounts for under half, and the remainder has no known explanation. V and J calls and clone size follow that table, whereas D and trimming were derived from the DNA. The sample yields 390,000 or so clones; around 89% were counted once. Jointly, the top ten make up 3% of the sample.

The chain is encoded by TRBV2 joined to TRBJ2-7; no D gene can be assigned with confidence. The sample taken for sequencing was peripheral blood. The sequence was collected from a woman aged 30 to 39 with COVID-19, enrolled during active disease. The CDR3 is CASSGRVAYEQYF. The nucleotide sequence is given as TGTGCCAGCAGTGGCCGGGTCGCATACGAGCAGTACTTC.